This passage covers 10 T cell receptor beta chains from one sample sequenced in a study of Ad26.COV2.S vaccination and SARS-CoV-2 variants. Repertoires were generated with immunoSEQ multiplex PCR, while TCRdb's copy carries only in-frame clones and drops some. The sample lists roughly 330,000 clones, 75% to 90% occurring once. Treatment here: approximately 18 received Ad26.COV2.S at low or high dose, single or two shots; 5 received placebo; per-sample allocation not given. Sampling happened 63 days after the first vaccine or placebo injection. The input for sequencing was peripheral blood, taken in a trial of Ad26.COV2.S vaccine versus placebo. Receptors were obtained from a person aged 18-65 years who received the Ad26.COV2.S COVID-19 vaccine or a placebo.

The chain uses TRBV30 and TRBJ2-1; possibly TRBD2 for D (5 bases). The germline gives CDR1 GTSNPN, CDR2 SVGIG (reference sequence). Trimming left V 4 bases short and J 1 base short, with 14 bases between. The CDR3 consists of 15 residues. The CDR3 sequence: CAWITESGSYNEQFF. The CDR3 DNA follows: TGTGCCTGGATTACGGAGAGCGGATCCTACAATGAGCAGTTCTTC.

This chain links TRBV7-8 with TRBJ1-2; 7 nucleotides align to TRBD1. CDR1 SGHVS and CDR2 FQNEAQ come from the germline V gene. Trimming removed 4 bases from V and 4 bases from J; junction bases left unmatched: 6. This CDR3 spans 14 amino acids. The CDR3 protein is CASSYEQGIYGYTF. The DNA for the CDR3 is TGTGCCAGCAGCTACGAACAGGGGATCTATGGCTACACCTTC. The full variable domain, completed using reference TRBV7-8 and TRBJ1-2, is GAGVSQSPRYKVAKRGQDVALRCDPISGHVSLFWYQQALGQGPEFLTYFQNEAQLDKSGLPSDRFFAERPEGSVSTLKIQRTQQEDSAVYLCASSYEQGIYGYTFGSGTRLTVV.

The J gene is TRBJ2-1, the V gene TRBV6-2 or TRBV6-3; D tentatively reads TRBD1 or TRBD2 (5 bases each). Germline V gene data show CDR1 as MNHEY and CDR2 as SVGEGT. V dropped 0 bases and J dropped 9 bases, with 15 bases sitting between them. The CDR3 contains 15 residues. For the CDR3, the DNA is TGTGCCAGCAGTTACTCCGGGACCGGGGCGGGTGAGCAGTTCTTC. Translating it yields CASSYSGTGAGEQFF.

This clone was seen more than once but under ten times. The CDR3 protein is CASSPAGYGYTF. The CDR3 coding sequence is TGTGCCAGCAGCCCCGCGGGATATGGCTACACCTTC. V and J are TRBV9 and TRBJ1-2; D is undetermined. V was pared by 4 bases and J by 5 bases, with 9 bases between. Germline V lookup: CDR1 SGDLS, CDR2 YYNGEE. The CDR3 covers 12 residues.

The genes are TRBV6-5 and TRBJ2-7; D possibly corresponds to TRBD2 (6 bases). From germline, CDR1 is MNHEY and CDR2 SVGAGI. Trimming left V 8 bases short and J 3 bases short, with 8 bases between. The CDR3 runs 11 residues. CDR3 sequence: CASWGVYEQYV. CDR3 in DNA: TGTGCCAGCTGGGGGGTCTACGAGCAGTACGTC.

This rearrangement joins TRBV4-2 to TRBJ1-1; 7 bases are a match to TRBD1. Germline V gene sequence: CDR1 LGHNA, CDR2 YNFKEQ. This CDR3 region has 15 residues. Trimming removed 4 bases from V and 4 bases from J; junction bases left unmatched: 9. CDR3 nucleotides: TGTGCCAGCAGCCGCACAGGGGATAGAGCCACTGAAGCTTTCTTT. This gives the protein CASSRTGDRATEAFF.

This clone was detected a few times. The genes are TRBV4-3 and TRBJ1-5, with TRBD1 identical over 8 bases. After removal of 0 bases from V and 0 bases from J, the junction contained 7 bases not matched to a gene. This CDR3 region has 18 residues. Germline values: CDR1 LGHNA, CDR2 YSLEER. Here the CDR3 reads CASSQEAGGRYSNQPQHF. DNA of the CDR3: TGCGCCAGCAGCCAAGAAGCAGGGGGCCGTTATAGCAATCAGCCCCAGCATTTT.

J is TRBJ1-2 and V is TRBV19, with 8 positions matching TRBD1. The CDR3 totals 15 residues. Trimming at V came to 3 bases and at J to 4 bases, leaving 7 bases not matched to a gene. Germline V gives CDR1 LNHDA, CDR2 SQIVND (reference sequence). Here the CDR3 reads CASSMGDRYGYGYTF. CDR3 bases: TGTGCCAGTAGTATGGGGGACAGGTACGGCTATGGCTACACCTTC.

This clone was observed once. This chain links TRBV10-3 with TRBJ2-1; tentatively, D is TRBD1 (6 bases). The CDR3 is 14 residues long. The germline V gene encodes CDR1 ENHRY and CDR2 SYGVKD. V was pared by 9 bases and J by 3 bases, with 15 bases between. As DNA, the CDR3 is TGTGCCATTTCACCGGGACAAGACTACAATGAGCAGTTCTTC. Its protein product is CAISPGQDYNEQFF.

This clone was counted many times. The chain recombines TRBV6-4 with TRBJ2-4; perhaps TRBD2 as D (5 bases). CDR3 size: 13 residues. Per germline, CDR1 MRHNA and CDR2 SNTAGT. With 6 bases removed from V and 6 bases from J, the gap between germline ends came to 12 bases. The CDR3 is CASSFDEGNIQYF. In nucleotides, the CDR3 is TGTGCCAGCAGCTTTGATGAGGGAAACATTCAGTACTTC.